This T cell receptor beta chain was observed in a study of shared clonotypes between healthy human individuals. In the study overall: Each donor's CD8 memory used one plate, CD8 naive two, each CD4 subset three.

The assay was carried out at the deep level. Every subset had its genomic DNA shared out evenly among several immunoSEQ plates. Some clones are missing from TCRdb's copy, which holds only in-frame ones; the method was immunoSEQ multiplex PCR. The data contain about a million clones, under 80% of them singletons. For this clone: The same CDR3 can be traced to other DNA sequences in this sample.

Trimming removed 1 base from V and 4 bases from J, with 7 bases in between. This CDR3 is built from 13 residues. Germline V gene lookup returns CDR1 SGHAT and CDR2 FQNNGV. This receptor was taken from a man between 18 and 35 years old in good health. The chain links TRBV11-2 to TRBJ1-1; no definite D call. The sample taken for sequencing was memory CD4+ T cells sorted from blood. Subset of the sample: CD45RA-negative fraction. Here the CDR3 DNA reads TGTGCCAGCAGCTTAGGAGAAGGCACTGAAGCTTTCTTT. Translating it yields CASSLGEGTEAFF.